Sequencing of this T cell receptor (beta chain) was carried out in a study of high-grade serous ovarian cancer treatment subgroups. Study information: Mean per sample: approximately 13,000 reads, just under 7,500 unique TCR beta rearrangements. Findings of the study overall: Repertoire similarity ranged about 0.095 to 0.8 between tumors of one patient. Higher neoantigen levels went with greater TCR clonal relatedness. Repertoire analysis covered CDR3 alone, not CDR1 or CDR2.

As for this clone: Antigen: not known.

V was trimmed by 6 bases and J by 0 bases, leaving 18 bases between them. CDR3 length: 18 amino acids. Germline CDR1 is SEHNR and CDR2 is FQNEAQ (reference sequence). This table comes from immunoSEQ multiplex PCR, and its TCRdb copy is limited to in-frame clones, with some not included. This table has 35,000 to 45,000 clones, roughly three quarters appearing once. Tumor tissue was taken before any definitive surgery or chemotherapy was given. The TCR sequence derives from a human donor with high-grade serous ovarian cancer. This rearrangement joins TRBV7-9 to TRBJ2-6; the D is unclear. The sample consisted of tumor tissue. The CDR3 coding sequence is TGTGCCAGCAGAGGTACAACTGGCCGGGTCTCTGGGGCCAACGTCCTGACTTTC. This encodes CASRGTTGRVSGANVLTF.